Each of the 21 T cell receptor beta chains below was sequenced from the same sample in a study of PD-L1 blockade in urothelial cancer. Noted time point: pretreatment peripheral blood. TCRdb's table, derived via immunoSEQ multiplex PCR, lists solely in-frame clones and lacks some. The sample contains about 72,000 clones, approximately 86% of which appear only once. The sequencing used PBMCs, collected around atezolizumab (anti-PD-L1) treatment. The receptors originated from a man between 60 and 75 years old with urothelial cancer.

The gene calls are TRBV2 and TRBJ2-5, with D possibly TRBD2 on 6 matching bases. Trimming pared 4 bases from V and 6 bases from J, leaving 15 bases between. There are 14 residues in the CDR3. From germline, CDR1 is SNHLY and CDR2 FYNNEI. The CDR3 coding sequence is TGTGCCAGCAGTGGACTAGTGGATTCTCAGACCCAGTACTTC. This codes for CASSGLVDSQTQYF.

The CDR3 DNA reads as TGTGCCAGCAGTTTACGTAAGATTCTAGGAAACACCATATATTTT. This sequence encodes CASSLRKILGNTIYF. The V call is TRBV28, the J call TRBJ1-3; the D is unclear. The CDR3 has 15 amino acids. Per germline, CDR1 MDHEN and CDR2 SYDVKM. Trimming cost V 2 bases and J 4 bases, with 12 bases left between them.

The chain uses TRBV5-1 and TRBJ2-1, with 12 bases identical to TRBD2. CDR3 length equals 18 residues. Germline V gene lookup returns CDR1 SGHRS and CDR2 YFSETQ. The V and J ends lost 1 base and 7 bases, in that order; junction bases with no gene match: 12. The CDR3 region is CASSLLAGGPGNRNEQFF. The CDR3 DNA reads TGCGCCAGCAGCTTGCTAGCGGGGGGGCCCGGGAACAGGAATGAGCAGTTCTTC.

The chain combines TRBV7-6 with TRBJ1-3; tentatively, D is TRBD1 (5 bases). The CDR3 is 15 amino acids. Germline V gene data show CDR1 as SGHVS and CDR2 as FNYEAQ. Trimming removed 0 bases at V and 2 bases at J, with 8 bases between. Written as DNA, the CDR3 is TGTGCCAGCAGCTTAGCGCAGGGTCCTGGAAACACCATATATTTT. Its protein is CASSLAQGPGNTIYF.

CDR3 in DNA: TGCGCCAGCAGTGATAGCGGCCGGGAAAAACTGTTTTTT. Residues: CASSDSGREKLFF. The V call is TRBV10-1, the J call TRBJ1-4; no clear D gene. This CDR3 has 13 amino acids. Trimming left V 3 bases short and J 8 bases short, with 10 bases between. The germline V gene encodes CDR1 WNHNN and CDR2 SYGVQD (reference sequence).

V is TRBV7-9 and J is TRBJ1-4, with 10 positions matching TRBD1. J gave up 8 bases and V 5 bases, and 8 bases lay outside the gene matches. The CDR3 totals 15 residues. CDR1 and CDR2 (germline): SEHNR, FQNEAQ (reference sequence). CDR3 in DNA: TGTGCCAGCAGCCTAACCGGGACAGGGGTCGAAAAACTGTTTTTT. Its protein is CASSLTGTGVEKLFF. Based on the CDR3 plus reference TRBV7-9 and TRBJ1-4, the full variable domain is DTGVSQNPRHKITKRGQNVTFRCDPISEHNRLYWYRQTLGQGPEFLTYFQNEAQLEKSRLLSDRFSAERPKGSFSTLEIQRTEQGDSAMYLCASSLTGTGVEKLFFGSGTQLSVL.

The rearrangement joins TRBV29-1 to TRBJ1-1, with D possibly matching TRBD1 (6 bases). The germline CDR1 and CDR2 sequences are SQVTM and ANQGSEA. The CDR3 runs to 13 residues. Trimming removed 4 bases from V and 4 bases from J, with 13 bases in between. CDR3 protein: CSVGWGQVTEAFF. The DNA of the CDR3 is TGCAGCGTTGGGTGGGGGCAGGTCACTGAAGCTTTCTTT.

This clone has a single count. V is TRBV4-1 and J is TRBJ1-1; 9 positions agree with TRBD1. Germline V lookup: CDR1 MGHRA, CDR2 YSYEKL. With V trimmed by 2 bases and J by 0 bases, 10 bases remained unmatched. This CDR3 is built from 18 residues. Written as DNA, the CDR3 is TGCGCCAGCAGCCAACCTCCTACGGACAGGGGTATGAACACTGAAGCTTTCTTT. Translated: CASSQPPTDRGMNTEAFF.

This sequence joins TRBV5-6 and TRBJ2-5; 12 nucleotides line up with TRBD2. Per the germline V gene, CDR1 is SGHDT and CDR2 is YYEEEE. This CDR3 contains 15 residues. The V gene end was trimmed by 3 bases and the J gene end by 5 bases; junction bases not matched to a gene: 5. CDR3 sequence: CASSSLAGGRETQYF. CDR3 DNA sequence: TGTGCCAGCAGCTCGCTAGCGGGGGGGCGGGAGACCCAGTACTTC.

The CDR3 is CASSERHDSNQPQHF. The CDR3 bases are TGTGCCAGCAGTGAGCGCCACGATAGCAATCAGCCCCAGCATTTT. The genes are TRBV2 and TRBJ1-5; D is uncertain. Germline assignment: CDR1 SNHLY and CDR2 FYNNEI. The CDR3 totals 15 residues. Trimming stripped 3 bases from V and 0 bases from J, with 9 bases between.

This chain links TRBV7-6 with TRBJ1-3, with D maybe TRBD1 (6 bases). The V end was cut by 5 bases, the J end by 1 base, with 12 bases between. CDR3 length: 15 amino acids. Germline V gives CDR1 SGHVS, CDR2 FNYEAQ. CDR3 residues: CASSITTGSGNTIYF. CDR3 bases: TGTGCCAGCAGCATAACGACAGGTTCTGGAAACACCATATATTTT.

This clone appeared once. The chain is built from TRBV5-6 and TRBJ2-5; 12 bases are shared with TRBD2. Germline assignment: CDR1 SGHDT and CDR2 YYEEEE. The CDR3 is 16 amino acids. V lost 3 bases to trimming and J lost 4 bases; unmatched junction nucleotides: 7. The CDR3 DNA follows: TGTGCCAGCAGCTACCGGACTAGCGGGGAATTAGAGACCCAGTACTTC. It is translated as CASSYRTSGELETQYF.

V usage is TRBV6-1 and J usage is TRBJ1-5; unclear D gene. Germline CDR1 is MNHNS and CDR2 is SASEGT. The CDR3 contains 16 residues. Trimming shortened V by 0 bases and J by 4 bases, and 13 bases separated the two germline ends. In DNA, the CDR3 is TGTGCCAGCAGTGAAGCTCCAGCCGGGATAAATCAGCCCCAGCATTTT. It encodes CASSEAPAGINQPQHF.

The rearrangement joins TRBV10-2 to TRBJ2-5; perhaps TRBD1 as D (5 bases). This CDR3 contains 12 residues. Germline V gene data show CDR1 as WSHSY and CDR2 as SAAADI. V was cut by 6 bases and J by 4 bases, with 9 bases left in between. This CDR3 reads CASSGQGETQYF. CDR3 DNA: TGCGCCAGCAGCGGACAAGGAGAGACCCAGTACTTC.

By its share, this clone is medium-sized. The rearrangement joins TRBV6-5 to TRBJ1-1; D not resolved. This CDR3 region has 14 residues. Deletions cut 4 bases from V and 7 bases from J, with 16 bases between. Germline V gives CDR1 MNHEY, CDR2 SVGAGI. The CDR3 loop is CASSSPGGLLEAFF. The CDR3 DNA follows: TGTGCCAGCAGTTCCCCTGGTGGACTACTTGAAGCTTTCTTT.

The chain carries TRBV10-2 and TRBJ2-2; D gene ambiguous. This CDR3 has 14 amino acids. Trimming pared 1 base from V and 0 bases from J, leaving 3 bases between. Germline CDR1 WSHSY, CDR2 SAAADI. CDR3 protein: CASSEWPNTGELFF. DNA for the CDR3: TGCGCCAGCAGTGAGTGGCCGAACACCGGGGAGCTGTTTTTT.

V is TRBV28 and J is TRBJ1-5; 7 bases are a match to TRBD1. This CDR3 comprises 14 residues. Germline CDR1 MDHEN, CDR2 SYDVKM. Trimming removed 3 bases from V and 4 bases from J; junction bases left unmatched: 3. CDR3 protein: CASSFGQVNQPQHF. The CDR3 coding sequence is TGTGCCAGCAGTTTTGGACAGGTTAATCAGCCCCAGCATTTT.

This chain connects TRBV4-1 to TRBJ1-1, with TRBD1 identical over 7 bases. The CDR3 loop spans 15 amino acids. CDR1 and CDR2 from the germline V gene are MGHRA and YSYEKL. Trimming removed 3 bases from V and 4 bases from J; junction bases left unmatched: 8. CDR3 loop: CASSQTRAGGTEAFF. As DNA, the CDR3 is TGCGCCAGCAGCCAGACTCGTGCAGGGGGCACTGAAGCTTTCTTT.

The rearrangement joins TRBV29-1 to TRBJ2-1; a possible D gene is TRBD2 (7 bases). The germline gives CDR1 SQVTM, CDR2 ANQGSEA. Trimming stripped 6 bases from V and 6 bases from J, with 12 bases between. The CDR3 has 12 amino acids. The CDR3 sequence: CSVQGGPNEQFF. As DNA, the CDR3 is TGCAGCGTACAGGGAGGGCCCAATGAGCAGTTCTTC.

This clone was found a few times. The chain employs TRBV19 and TRBJ2-7; TRBD1 might be the D (6 bases). This CDR3 is 15 amino acids long. The germline V gene has CDR1 LNHDA and CDR2 SQIVND (reference sequence). Trimming removed 1 base from V and 5 bases from J, with 15 bases in between. The CDR3 loop is CASSIGRRGYDEQYF. The CDR3 DNA reads as TGTGCCAGTAGTATAGGGCGCAGGGGATACGACGAGCAGTACTTC.

The rearrangement joins TRBV5-1 to TRBJ1-1; 8 bases fit TRBD1. CDR3 length: 13 amino acids. The V gene end was trimmed by 0 bases and the J gene end by 11 bases; junction bases not matched to a gene: 6. CDR1 and CDR2 (germline): SGHRS, YFSETQ. CDR3 protein: CASSLDRGAGAFF. As DNA, the CDR3 is TGCGCCAGCAGCTTGGACAGGGGGGCCGGGGCTTTCTTT.